Sequencing of this TCR beta chain was carried out in a study of identical twins. Study-level findings and limits: Memory repertoires lacked the insertion deficit that abundant cord blood beta clonotypes showed.

TCRdb re-called the 5' RACE reads with MiXCR, one entry per CDR3 protein. This sample has about 100,000 distinct CDR3 sequences, with 5.5% to 7% found just once. Germline lookup yields CDR1 DFQATT and CDR2 SNEGSKA (reference sequence). The CDR3 consists of 16 residues. V was clipped by 4 bases and J by 5 bases; unmatched bases: 12. This clonotype was observed a handful of times. The antigen remains unidentified. Specimen: memory T cells sorted from blood. The receptor's source is a woman aged 50 to 65 in good health. V and J are TRBV20-1 and TRBJ2-1; 9 bases fit TRBD2. The CDR3 region has the DNA TGCAGTGCTATGGCGATCGAGCGGGAGGTTAACAATGAGCAGTTCTTC. This gives the protein CSAMAIEREVNNEQFF.